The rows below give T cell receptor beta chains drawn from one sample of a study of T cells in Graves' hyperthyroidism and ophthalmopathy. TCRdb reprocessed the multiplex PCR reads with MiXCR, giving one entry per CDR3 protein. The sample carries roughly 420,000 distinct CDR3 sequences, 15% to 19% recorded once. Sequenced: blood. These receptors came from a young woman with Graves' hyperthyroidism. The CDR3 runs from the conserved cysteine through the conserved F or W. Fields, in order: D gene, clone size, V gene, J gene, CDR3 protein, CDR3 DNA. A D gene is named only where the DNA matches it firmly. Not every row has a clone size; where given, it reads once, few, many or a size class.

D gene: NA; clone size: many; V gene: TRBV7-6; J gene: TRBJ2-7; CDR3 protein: CASSLGASAGEQYF; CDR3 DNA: TGTGCCAGCAGCTTAGGGGCTAGCGCCGGCGAGCAGTACTTC
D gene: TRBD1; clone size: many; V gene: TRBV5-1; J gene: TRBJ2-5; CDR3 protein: CASSLLGQRETQYF; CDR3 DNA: TGCGCCAGCAGCTTACTGGGACAGAGAGAGACCCAGTACTTC
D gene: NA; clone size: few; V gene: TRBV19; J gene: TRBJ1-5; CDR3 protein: CASRSRSREGNQPQHF; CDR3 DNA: TGTGCCAGTAGGTCAAGAAGTCGGGAGGGCAATCAGCCCCAGCATTTT
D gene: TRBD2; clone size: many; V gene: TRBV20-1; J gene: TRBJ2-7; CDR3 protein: CSARELKTSGRAFEQYF; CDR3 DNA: TGCAGTGCTAGAGAACTTAAGACTAGCGGGAGGGCTTTCGAGCAGTACTTC
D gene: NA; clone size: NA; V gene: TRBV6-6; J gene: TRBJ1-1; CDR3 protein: CASSYSQAFF; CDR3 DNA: TGTGCCAGCAGTTACTCTCAAGCTTTCTTT
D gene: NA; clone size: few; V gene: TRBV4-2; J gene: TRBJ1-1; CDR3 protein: CASSQDPRDTEAFF; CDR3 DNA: TGTGCCAGCAGCCAAGATCCTCGTGACACTGAAGCTTTCTTT
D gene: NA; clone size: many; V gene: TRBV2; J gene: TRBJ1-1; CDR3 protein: CASSGVGNTEAFF; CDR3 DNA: TGTGCCAGCAGTGGCGTGGGCAATACTGAAGCTTTCTTT
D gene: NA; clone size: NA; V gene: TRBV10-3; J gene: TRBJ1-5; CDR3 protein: CAISESKNVRSNQPQHF; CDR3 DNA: TGTGCCATCAGTGAGTCCAAAAACGTCAGGAGCAATCAGCCCCAGCATTTT
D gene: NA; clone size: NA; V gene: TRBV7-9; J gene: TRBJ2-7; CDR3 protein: CASSLADRLSEQYF; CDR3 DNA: TGTGCCAGCAGCTTAGCCGACCGCCTCTCCGAGCAGTACTTC
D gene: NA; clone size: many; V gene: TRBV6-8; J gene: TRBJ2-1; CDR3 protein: CAIKGGVSYNEQFF; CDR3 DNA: TGTGCCATCAAGGGGGGGGTCTCCTACAATGAGCAGTTCTTC